The sequence of this T cell receptor (beta chain) was determined in a study of vaccination effects on CD4 cells after COVID-19. TCRdb keeps only in-frame clones here, not all; method: immunoSEQ multiplex PCR. The data show fewer than 75,000 clones, approximately 77% seen once. Points on this clone: The target antigen is unknown.

Investigators separated out CD4+ T cells once about eleven days of culture had passed. The CDR3 is 17 residues long. V shed 3 bases and J 3 bases; nucleotides not matched to a gene: 11. From germline, CDR1 is MGHRA and CDR2 YSYEKL. The chain links TRBV4-1 to TRBJ1-5, with 7 bases that match TRBD1. Sequencing used CD4+ T cells from PBMCs cultured without peptide, obtained before COVID-19 vaccination. The TCR was taken from a human donor who received a COVID-19 vaccine. The CDR3 sequence is CASSQGLQGNNNQPQHF. The DNA for the CDR3 is TGCGCCAGCAGCCAGGGCTTACAGGGGAATAACAATCAGCCCCAGCATTTT.